A single sample is the source of the 31 T cell receptor beta chains below, sequenced in a study of T-cell memory formation after mild COVID-19 (TCRdb year 2021). Libraries came from 5' RACE. These reads were obtained on an Illumina NovaSeq 6000. TCRdb handled the public reads itself, with Q25 trimming in fastp and clone calling in MiXCR, and kept productive beta chains. Rows are unified per CDR3 protein, each entry keeping the most common DNA and genes. The sample table lists roughly 560,000 distinct CDR3 sequences, over 20% of them with a count of one. The leading ten clones occupy under 15% of the sample. The sample taken for sequencing was PBMCs or a T cell subset sorted from them (not recorded which). These receptors were collected from an adult woman who had mild COVID-19 (a few samples of this study predate the infection). The sample titles of this study are shuffled in the database, so cell type and time point are left out; the donor was told from shared clones.

The chain recombines TRBV24-1 with TRBJ2-1; TRBD1 might be the D (7 bases). The CDR3 has 16 amino acids. Germline values: CDR1 KGHDR, CDR2 SFDVKD. Trimming took off 6 bases at V and 4 bases at J, with 18 bases between the two ends. CDR3 amino acids: CATSPSAGTVYNEQFF. Written as DNA, the CDR3 is TGTGCCACCAGTCCCTCCGCGGGGACAGTATACAATGAGCAGTTCTTC.

This clonotype was found many times. This rearrangement joins TRBV18 to TRBJ2-5; no clear D. Germline lookup yields CDR1 KGHSH and CDR2 LQKENI. The germline V and J ends were trimmed by 3 bases and 4 bases, with 12 bases remaining between them. The CDR3 has 14 residues. The CDR3 spells CASSPGSGGETQYF. CDR3 coding DNA: TGTGCCAGCTCACCCGGGTCTGGCGGAGAGACCCAGTACTTC.

This chain links TRBV12-3 or TRBV12-4 with TRBJ1-5, with D possibly matching TRBD1 (5 bases). The CDR3 consists of 13 residues. V lost 6 bases and J 5 bases, leaving 11 bases between the germline ends. CDR3 bases: TGTGCCAGCAGCCGGGACCGCCATCAGCCCCAGCATTTT. It codes for CASSRDRHQPQHF.

The V call is TRBV29-1, the J call TRBJ2-1, with D maybe TRBD1 (5 bases). The CDR3 consists of 13 residues. Germline values: CDR1 SQVTM, CDR2 ANQGSEA. The ends were cut back, 4 bases at V and 4 bases at J, with 11 bases in the middle. This CDR3 is CSVGGSYYNEQFF. The CDR3 nucleotides are TGCAGCGTTGGGGGCAGCTATTACAATGAGCAGTTCTTC.

The rearrangement uses TRBV2 and TRBJ2-1, with TRBD1 matching 8 bases. CDR1 and CDR2 (germline): SNHLY, FYNNEI. This CDR3 comprises 15 residues. Unmatched junction bases numbered 9, after V lost 6 bases and J lost 5 bases. The CDR3 nucleotides read TGTGCCAGCAGGGCGGACAGGGCCGCCAACAATGAGCAGTTCTTC. Protein: CASRADRAANNEQFF.

The J gene is TRBJ2-4, the V gene TRBV5-1; D remains ambiguous. V lost 0 bases to trimming and J lost 2 bases, with 6 bases between them. This CDR3 region has 14 residues. CDR1 is SGHRS, CDR2 YFSETQ, per germline. The CDR3 spells CASSLVVTKNIQYF. The CDR3 nucleotides are TGCGCCAGCAGCTTGGTCGTAACCAAAAACATTCAGTACTTC.

The chain combines TRBV24-1 with TRBJ2-1, with D tentatively TRBD1 (7 bases). CDR1 is KGHDR and CDR2 is SFDVKD in the germline V gene. CDR3 length equals 13 residues. V lost 5 bases, J lost 8 bases, and 12 bases lay in between. CDR3 in amino acids: CATSAGGTDEQFF. The CDR3 DNA follows: TGTGCCACCAGTGCGGGCGGGACAGATGAGCAGTTCTTC.

V usage is TRBV20-1 and J usage is TRBJ2-2, with TRBD2 matching over 8 bases. The germline V gene encodes CDR1 DFQATT and CDR2 SNEGSKA (reference sequence). The V gene end was trimmed by 6 bases and the J gene end by 1 base; junction bases not matched to a gene: 7. The CDR3 spans 15 residues. CDR3 loop: CSAPGTRGNTGELFF. CDR3 DNA: TGCAGTGCGCCCGGGACTAGGGGGAACACCGGGGAGCTGTTTTTT.

As to this clonotype: An end of the junction does not agree with germline; a read error may underlie this. This chain connects TRBV2 to TRBJ2-7; D perhaps matches TRBD1 (6 bases). There are 14 residues in the CDR3. Looked up from germline, CDR1 is SNHLY and CDR2 is FYNNEI. CDR3 DNA: TGTGCCAGCATTGAAAGGACAGAATCCTACGAGCAGTACTTC. Translated, it gives CASIERTESYEQYF.

This clonotype was recorded a few times. The CDR3 here is CASSPTPSGELFF. Written as DNA, the CDR3 is TGTGCCAGCAGCCCGACCCCTAGCGGGGAGCTGTTTTTT. The V call is TRBV14, the J call TRBJ2-2; D is undetermined. Trimming took off 4 bases at V and 7 bases at J, with 10 bases between the two ends. The CDR3 length is 13 residues. Germline V gives CDR1 SGHDN, CDR2 FVKESK.

This clonotype appeared many times. The rearrangement links TRBV29-1 to TRBJ1-5, with D perhaps TRBD1 (6 bases). V lost 6 bases and J lost 2, with 26 bases in between. CDR3 length: 18 amino acids. The V gene's germline CDR1 is SQVTM and CDR2 ANQGSEA. The CDR3 region is CSVPRPTPADRRNQPQHF. CDR3 bases: TGCAGCGTCCCCCGTCCCACCCCCGCGGACAGACGCAATCAGCCCCAGCATTTT.

The sample holds a few counts of this clonotype. The chain carries TRBV30 and TRBJ2-3, with 8 bases lining up with TRBD1. The trim removed 0 bases at V and 4 bases at J, leaving 9 bases unmatched. The germline V gene encodes CDR1 GTSNPN and CDR2 SVGIG (reference sequence). CDR3 length: 16 residues. The CDR3 sequence: CAWSVGRGRISDTQYF. CDR3 sequence (DNA): TGTGCCTGGAGTGTTGGCAGGGGGCGTATATCAGATACGCAGTATTTT.

The genes are TRBV5-1 and TRBJ2-5, with a tentative D call TRBD1 (5 bases). The CDR3 is made up of 14 amino acids. The V and J ends lost 4 bases and 5 bases respectively, with 15 bases between them. Germline CDR1 and CDR2: SGHRS and YFSETQ. For the CDR3, the DNA is TGCGCCAGCAGCACCAGGGCCTCCGAGGAGACCCAGTACTTC. Its protein product is CASSTRASEETQYF. The full variable domain, its missing parts supplied by reference TRBV5-1 and TRBJ2-5, is KAGVTQTPRYLIKTRGQQVTLSCSPISGHRSVSWYQQTPGQGLQFLFEYFSETQRNKGNFPGRFSGRQFSNSRSEMNVSTLELGDSALYLCASSTRASEETQYFGPGTRLLVL.

The chain combines TRBV21-1 with TRBJ1-2. TRBV21-1 represents a pseudogene. This CDR3 contains 16 residues. Here the CDR3 reads CASSKIFWDGLYGYTF. The CDR3 DNA sequence: TGTGCCAGCAGCAAGATATTCTGGGACGGACTATATGGCTACACCTTC.

This clonotype was picked up a small number of times. The V gene is TRBV5-1, the J gene TRBJ2-1, with 9 positions matching TRBD2. This CDR3 is built from 15 residues. V shed 2 bases and J 5 bases; nucleotides not matched to a gene: 5. Germline CDR1 is SGHRS and CDR2 is YFSETQ. CDR3 bases: TGCGCCAGCAGCTTTCTAGCGGGATTCGACAATGAGCAGTTCTTC. It codes for CASSFLAGFDNEQFF.

This clonotype came up a few times. The CDR3 here is CASSETSGRYEQYF. The CDR3 DNA sequence: TGTGCCAGCAGCGAGACTAGCGGGAGGTACGAGCAGTACTTC. The rearrangement joins TRBV6-1 to TRBJ2-7; 13 bases match TRBD2. Germline loops: CDR1 MNHNS, CDR2 SASEGT. The CDR3 sequence is 14 residues long. V was pared by 6 bases and J by 4 bases, with 3 bases of the junction left unmatched.

This clonotype has just a few counts. This chain links TRBV18 with TRBJ1-2, with D uncertain. Per germline, CDR1 KGHSH and CDR2 LQKENI. Trimming removed 0 bases at V and 0 bases at J, with 8 bases between. This CDR3 comprises 15 residues. The CDR3 here is CASSPPGTSNYGYTF. The CDR3 bases are TGTGCCAGCTCACCACCTGGAACTTCTAACTATGGCTACACCTTC.

A few counts support this clonotype. The chain joins TRBV14 to TRBJ2-2; D is uncertain. The V end lost 4 bases, the J end lost 0 bases, and 12 bases lay between the germline ends. Germline lookup yields CDR1 SGHDN and CDR2 FVKESK. The CDR3 length is 16 residues. The CDR3 DNA reads TGTGCCAGCAGCCTGATAACTAAGACGAACACCGGGGAGCTGTTTTTT. This codes for CASSLITKTNTGELFF.

This clonotype was seen only a few times. The rearrangement links TRBV11-3 to TRBJ2-7; the D gene is possibly TRBD1 (5 bases). Germline CDR1 SGHNT, CDR2 YENEEA. The CDR3 length is 14 residues. V shed 4 bases and J shed 2 bases, with 12 bases lying between them. CDR3 sequence: CASSYRTSPYEQYF. Here the CDR3 DNA reads TGTGCCAGCAGCTACAGGACATCCCCCTACGAGCAGTACTTC.

This clonotype was detected only a few times. V usage is TRBV4-1 and J usage is TRBJ2-1, with 14 bases fitting TRBD2. This CDR3 is 16 amino acids long. Germline V lookup: CDR1 MGHRA, CDR2 YSYEKL. V was pared by 3 bases and J by 10 bases, with 8 bases of the junction left unmatched. CDR3 coding DNA: TGCGCCAGCAGCCACCAGGGACTAGCGGGAGTTGGGGAGCAGTTCTTC. Protein product: CASSHQGLAGVGEQFF.

This clonotype was detected only a few times. V and J are TRBV18 and TRBJ2-7; 9 bases align to TRBD1. The V and J ends lost 7 bases and 3 bases, in that order; junction bases with no gene match: 4. The germline CDR1 and CDR2 sequences are KGHSH and LQKENI. There are 13 residues in the CDR3. The CDR3: CASFPGQGYEQYF. CDR3 nucleotides: TGTGCCAGCTTCCCGGGACAGGGCTACGAGCAGTACTTC.

CDR3 bases: TGTGCCAGCAGTGAAATGACCGTCTATGGCTACACCTTC. It specifies CASSEMTVYGYTF. The V call is TRBV6-1, the J call TRBJ1-2; D unresolved. Germline V gene lookup returns CDR1 MNHNS and CDR2 SASEGT. The V and J ends lost 2 bases and 4 bases respectively, with 8 bases between them. CDR3 length: 13 amino acids.

V gene TRBV7-9 combines with J gene TRBJ1-1; TRBD1 matches at 7 bases. J was trimmed by 5 bases and V by 5 bases; bases with no gene match: 11. The germline V gene has CDR1 SEHNR and CDR2 FQNEAQ (reference sequence). CDR3 length: 15 amino acids. The CDR3: CASSTPRGSRTEAFF. In DNA, the CDR3 is TGTGCCAGCAGCACGCCCAGGGGGAGTCGGACTGAAGCTTTCTTT.

This clonotype has only a few counts. The chain has TRBV20-1 and TRBJ1-3, with a weak D call TRBD1 (5 bases). The CDR3 runs to 17 residues. Per the germline V gene, CDR1 is DFQATT and CDR2 is SNEGSKA (reference sequence). The ends were cut back, 0 bases at V and 1 base at J, with 16 bases in the middle. CDR3 nucleotides: TGCAGTGCTAGAGATCCGAAGGGCAGGGTTTCTGGAAACACCATATATTTT. As protein: CSARDPKGRVSGNTIYF.

The sample holds a few counts of this clonotype. The junction and the germline gene differ at one end; a read error may be behind it. The chain is built from TRBV7-7 and TRBJ2-5; D may be TRBD2 (5 bases). Germline CDR1 SSHAT, CDR2 FNYEAQ (reference sequence). This CDR3 is built from 15 residues. CDR3 region: CASSGSGSGQETQYF. Written as DNA, the CDR3 is TGTGCTAGCAGCGGTAGTGGGTCGGGTCAAGAGACCCAGTACTTC.

A few counts support this clonotype. This chain links TRBV6-1 with TRBJ1-2; D is possibly TRBD1 (6 bases). Germline V CDR1 and CDR2: MNHNS, SASEGT. This CDR3 has 14 amino acids. With 3 bases removed from V and 7 bases from J, the gap between germline ends came to 15 bases. This CDR3 reads CASSEAGGPAGYTF. The CDR3 DNA reads TGTGCCAGCAGTGAGGCGGGGGGCCCGGCTGGCTACACCTTC.

This clonotype was detected a few times. The CDR3 protein is CASSQGTAMNTGELFF. CDR3 nucleotide sequence: TGCGCCAGCAGCCAAGGGACCGCTATGAACACCGGGGAGCTGTTTTTT. This chain connects TRBV4-1 to TRBJ2-2; D is undetermined. The CDR3 covers 16 residues. V was trimmed by 1 base and J by 1 base, leaving 10 bases between them. CDR1 and CDR2 from the germline V gene are MGHRA and YSYEKL.

In this sample, this clonotype turned up a few times. V is TRBV19 and J is TRBJ2-3, with TRBD1 identical over 7 bases. The CDR3 has 14 amino acids. The V segment lost 2 bases and the J segment 3 bases; nucleotides outside the gene matches: 2. The germline CDR1 and CDR2 sequences are LNHDA and SQIVND (reference sequence). In DNA form, the CDR3 reads TGTGCCAGTAGTATACAGGGGGTGACAGATACGCAGTATTTT. It is translated as CASSIQGVTDTQYF.

The gene calls are TRBV5-1 and TRBJ2-7, with D possibly TRBD1 on 6 matching bases. Germline assignment: CDR1 SGHRS and CDR2 YFSETQ. Trimming cost V 4 bases and J 2 bases, with 10 bases left between them. This CDR3 is built from 13 residues. CDR3 loop: CASSVTGTYEQYF. CDR3 DNA sequence: TGCGCCAGCAGCGTTACAGGGACCTACGAGCAGTACTTC.

The J gene is TRBJ1-6, the V gene TRBV12-3 or TRBV12-4, with D uncertain. This CDR3 is 14 amino acids long. Trimming pared 6 bases from V and 9 bases from J, leaving 15 bases between. The DNA for the CDR3 is TGTGCCAGCAGCCCTGACTTAAGCGGTTCACCCCTCCACTTT. It encodes CASSPDLSGSPLHF.

A few counts support this clonotype. This rearrangement joins TRBV18 to TRBJ2-4; D is perhaps TRBD1 (6 bases). CDR3 length equals 14 residues. CDR1 and CDR2 from the germline V gene are KGHSH and LQKENI. With 4 bases removed from V and 8 bases from J, the gap between germline ends came to 15 bases. This CDR3 reads CASSRGQSGDIQYF. Here the CDR3 DNA reads TGTGCCAGCTCACGCGGACAGTCAGGGGACATTCAGTACTTC.